This TCR beta chain was documented in a study of identical twins. TCRdb called the 5' RACE reads again in MiXCR, with one record for every CDR3 protein. This sample has around 680,000 distinct CDR3 sequences, with around 8.6% found just once. Per the germline V gene, CDR1 is MDHEN and CDR2 is SYDVKM. This CDR3 contains 16 residues. V was shortened by 7 bases and J by 0 bases, with 15 bases between the two germline ends. Separately, the same data were catalogued under a study of yellow fever vaccine responses in identical twins.

The material sequenced was PBMCs. The chain uses TRBV28 and TRBJ2-2, with no clear D. This TCR derives from a woman aged 18-29 years in good health. CDR3: CASNIGPTANTGELFF. The DNA for the CDR3 is TGTGCCAGCAATATTGGTCCGACTGCGAACACCGGGGAGCTGTTTTTT.